This T cell receptor (beta chain) emerged from a study of Ad26.COV2.S vaccination and SARS-CoV-2 variants. Study conclusions and caveats: After vaccination, reports described spike-specific CD8+ and CD4+ T cell responses as showing substantial breadth.

Generated by immunoSEQ multiplex PCR, the TCRdb table keeps only in-frame clones and is missing some. The data contain 510,000 or so clones, approximately 88% of them singletons. V lost 4 bases to trimming and J lost 5 bases; unmatched junction nucleotides: 10. The CDR3 contains 14 residues. Per germline, CDR1 SQVTM and CDR2 ANQGSEA. Treatment reported: about 20 received Ad26.COV2.S at low or high dose, single or two shots; several received placebo; per-sample allocation not given. Sampling was done on day 63 after the first vaccine or placebo injection. An adult donor aged 18-55 years was enrolled in Boston. Points on this clone: Its antigen is currently unknown.

V is TRBV29-1 and J is TRBJ2-5; TRBD2 agrees at 7 bases. The specimen comprised peripheral blood, sampled in a trial of Ad26.COV2.S vaccine versus placebo. The receptor was derived from a person between 18 and 65 years old who received the Ad26.COV2.S COVID-19 vaccine or a placebo. CDR3 coding DNA: TGCAGCGTTGTGGCTAGCGGTTTTACGGAGACCCAGTACTTC. The encoded protein is CSVVASGFTETQYF.